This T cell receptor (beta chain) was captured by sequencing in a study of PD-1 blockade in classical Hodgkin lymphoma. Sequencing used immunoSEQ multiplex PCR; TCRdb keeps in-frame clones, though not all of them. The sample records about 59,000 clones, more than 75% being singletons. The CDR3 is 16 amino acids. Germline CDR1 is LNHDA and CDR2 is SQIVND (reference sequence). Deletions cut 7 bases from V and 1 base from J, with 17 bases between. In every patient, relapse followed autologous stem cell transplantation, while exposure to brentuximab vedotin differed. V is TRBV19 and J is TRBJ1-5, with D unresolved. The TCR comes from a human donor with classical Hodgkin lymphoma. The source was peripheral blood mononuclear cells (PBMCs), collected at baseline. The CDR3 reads CASTAAFSASNQPQHF. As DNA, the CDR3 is TGTGCCAGTACCGCTGCCTTTAGTGCAAGCAATCAGCCCCAGCATTTT.